Shown below are 32 T cell receptor beta chains from a single sample sequenced in a study of cytomegalovirus exposure and HLA in healthy donors. TCRdb keeps only in-frame clones here, not all; method: immunoSEQ multiplex PCR. The repertoire holds roughly 180,000 clones, with 86% as singletons. Source material: PBMCs. These receptors originate from a man younger than 45 in good health and CMV-seropositive.

The genes are TRBV18 and TRBJ1-4; D may be TRBD1 (6 bases). V was shortened by 3 bases and J by 2 bases, with 19 bases between the two germline ends. Germline-derived CDR1 and CDR2 are KGHSH and LQKENI. This CDR3 spans 18 amino acids. CDR3 DNA: TGTGCCAGCTCACCCTTACAGGGCCCGGCGCGGACTAATGAAAAACTGTTTTTT. It encodes CASSPLQGPARTNEKLFF.

This chain uses TRBV6-6 with TRBJ2-7; tentatively, D is TRBD1 (5 bases). V lost 2 bases and J 6 bases, leaving 14 bases between the germline ends. Per the germline V gene, CDR1 is MNHNY and CDR2 is SVGAGI (reference sequence). This CDR3 region has 14 residues. CDR3 in amino acids: CASSYVAGLGEQYF. In DNA form, the CDR3 reads TGTGCCAGCAGTTACGTTGCAGGGCTGGGCGAGCAGTACTTC.

This chain links TRBV7-2 with TRBJ2-2; D ambiguous. CDR3 length: 16 amino acids. Germline assignment: CDR1 SGHTA and CDR2 FQGNSA. The V gene lost 4 bases and the J gene lost 0 bases, with 12 bases spanning the gap. CDR3 sequence: CASSSFGGANTGELFF. The CDR3 DNA follows: TGTGCCAGCAGCTCGTTCGGTGGTGCGAACACCGGGGAGCTGTTTTTT.

J is TRBJ2-4 and V is TRBV6-5; TRBD2 is a possible D gene (5 bases). The V gene's germline CDR1 is MNHEY and CDR2 SVGAGI. Deletions cut 4 bases from V and 1 base from J, with 11 bases between. The CDR3 covers 15 residues. This chain's CDR3 is CASSSDRRAKNIQYF. The CDR3 DNA follows: TGTGCCAGCAGTTCGGATCGGAGGGCCAAAAACATTCAGTACTTC.

The V call is TRBV28, the J call TRBJ2-7; maybe TRBD2 (5 bases). This CDR3 has 11 residues. CDR1 is MDHEN and CDR2 is SYDVKM in the germline V gene. Trimming removed 7 bases from V and 4 bases from J, with 8 bases in between. CDR3 sequence (DNA): TGTGCCAGCATTAGAGGGTACGAGCAGTACTTC. Translated, it gives CASIRGYEQYF.

The genes are TRBV9 and TRBJ2-3; D perhaps matches TRBD2 (5 bases). Germline V CDR1 and CDR2: SGDLS, YYNGEE. The CDR3 is made up of 16 amino acids. Trimming took off 0 bases at V and 0 bases at J, with 11 bases between the two ends. CDR3 amino acids: CASSVATGGSTDTQYF. The CDR3 DNA reads TGTGCCAGCAGCGTAGCTACGGGCGGGAGCACAGATACGCAGTATTTT.

The chain joins TRBV29-1 to TRBJ2-7, with D possibly being TRBD1 (5 bases). The J call may be mistaken, given a closer DNA end match to TRBJ2-1. Germline V gives CDR1 SQVTM, CDR2 ANQGSEA. CDR3 length: 11 residues. The CDR3 sequence: CSVGGQNEQFF. The CDR3 DNA reads TGCAGCGTTGGGGGCCAAAATGAGCAGTTCTTC.

V and J are TRBV6-6 and TRBJ1-5, with 7 bases fitting TRBD1. CDR1 and CDR2 (germline): MNHNY, SVGAGI (reference sequence). V shed 7 bases, J shed 1 base, and the junction held 10 bases outside the gene matches. The CDR3 has 16 amino acids. CDR3 sequence reads: CASTGRRQGSNQPQHF. The DNA for the CDR3 is TGTGCCAGCACCGGAAGAAGACAGGGCAGCAATCAGCCCCAGCATTTT.

The CDR3, as DNA: TGTGCCAGCAGTCGGACGACCAATAACTATGGCTACACCTTC. Protein sequence: CASSRTTNNYGYTF. The V and J genes are TRBV27 and TRBJ1-2; no clear D. Germline assignment: CDR1 MNHEY and CDR2 SMNVEV (reference sequence). The CDR3 extends over 14 amino acids. V was shortened by 5 bases and J by 1 base, with 11 bases between the two germline ends.

As to this clone: The junction does not match germline at one end; this may be a read error. V is TRBV11-2 and J is TRBJ2-7; D uncertain. This CDR3 contains 13 residues. Germline CDR1 reads SGHAT; CDR2 reads FQNNGV. Here the CDR3 DNA reads TGTGCCAGCAGCTTAGATCGTTGGGAAGAGAGGAACTTC. This sequence encodes CASSLDRWEERNF.

V gene TRBV15 combines with J gene TRBJ2-3; TRBD2 matches 7 bases. J lost 5 bases, V lost 0 bases, and 8 bases had no gene match. The CDR3 length is 16 residues. Germline CDR1 reads LNHNV; CDR2 reads YYDKDF (reference sequence). The CDR3 sequence is CATSRDLGGLRDTQYF. The CDR3, as DNA: TGTGCCACCAGCAGAGATTTGGGAGGGTTGAGAGATACGCAGTATTTT. Variable domain in full (rest from reference TRBV15 and TRBJ2-3): DAMVIQNPRYQVTQFGKPVTLSCSQTLNHNVMYWYQQKSSQAPKLLFHYYDKDFNNEADTPDNFQSRRPNTSFCFLDIRSPGLGDTAMYLCATSRDLGGLRDTQYFGPGTRLTVL.

On this clone: Other DNA sequences in the same sample also yield this CDR3. The CDR3: CASSLAVNTEAFF. CDR3 DNA: TGCGCCAGCAGCTTGGCGGTGAACACTGAAGCTTTCTTT. The genes are TRBV5-1 and TRBJ1-1; D not resolved. Germline values: CDR1 SGHRS, CDR2 YFSETQ. This CDR3 is built from 13 residues. With 0 bases removed from V and 0 bases from J, the gap between germline ends came to 3 bases.

The rearrangement links TRBV6-5 to TRBJ1-1; D unresolved. CDR1 is MNHEY and CDR2 is SVGAGI in the germline V gene. The ends were cut back, 0 bases at V and 1 base at J, with 12 bases in the middle. The CDR3 is 16 residues long. The CDR3 sequence: CASSYSFGESNTEAFF. The CDR3 DNA reads TGTGCCAGCAGTTACTCGTTCGGGGAGTCGAACACTGAAGCTTTCTTT.

The table lists this clone with a count of one. The J gene is TRBJ2-1, the V gene TRBV7-9; tentatively, D is TRBD2 (5 bases). The germline V and J ends were trimmed by 6 bases and 6 bases, with 21 bases remaining between them. This CDR3 comprises 16 residues. CDR1 and CDR2 (germline): SEHNR, FQNEAQ (reference sequence). The CDR3 nucleotides read TGTGCCAGCAGTAGAATGGTGGGGTTGGCGGGCAATGAGCAGTTCTTC. It encodes CASSRMVGLAGNEQFF.

V gene TRBV5-3 combines with J gene TRBJ2-7; maybe TRBD2 (5 bases). TRBV5-3 is reported as an ORF; its role is uncertain. The germline V and J ends were trimmed by 7 bases and 0 bases, with 14 bases remaining between them. The CDR3 spans 14 residues. CDR3 nucleotide sequence: TGTGCCAGAGAGGGCGGGCCCAGCTCCTACGAGCAGTACTTC. This translates into CAREGGPSSYEQYF.

The chain combines TRBV19 with TRBJ1-2, with TRBD1 as a possible D gene (5 bases). The length of the CDR3 is 14 residues. Trimming pared 3 bases from V and 3 bases from J, leaving 11 bases between. The V gene's germline CDR1 is LNHDA and CDR2 SQIVND (reference sequence). The CDR3 here is CASSITGVDYGYTF. The CDR3 nucleotides are TGTGCCAGTAGTATTACGGGGGTTGACTATGGCTACACCTTC.

This clone appeared a single time. The chain employs TRBV6-6 and TRBJ2-7; TRBD2 matches at 7 bases. The junction had 6 bases not matched to a gene; V was cut back by 5 bases and J by 2 bases. The CDR3 extends over 14 amino acids. CDR1 and CDR2 from the germline V gene are MNHNY and SVGAGI (reference sequence). CDR3 residues: CASSTWGGAYEQYF. The CDR3 DNA sequence: TGTGCCAGCAGTACGTGGGGAGGGGCCTACGAGCAGTACTTC.

This clone came up a few times. The V and J genes are TRBV6-6 and TRBJ1-2, with 7 bases identical to TRBD1. Looked up from germline, CDR1 is MNHNY and CDR2 is SVGAGI (reference sequence). The length of the CDR3 is 15 residues. V shed 3 bases, J shed 0 bases, and the junction held 4 bases outside the gene matches. This CDR3 reads CASSYGRGANYGYTF. In DNA form, the CDR3 reads TGTGCCAGCAGTTATGGCAGGGGGGCTAACTATGGCTACACCTTC.

The rearrangement uses TRBV9 and TRBJ2-1; no clear D. The CDR3 is 15 amino acids. Germline assignment: CDR1 SGDLS and CDR2 YYNGEE. Trimming removed 0 bases at V and 0 bases at J, with 7 bases between. The CDR3 protein is CASSVAGISYNEQFF. CDR3 bases: TGTGCCAGCAGCGTAGCTGGCATCTCCTACAATGAGCAGTTCTTC.

The CDR3 region has the DNA TGTGCCAGCAGCTCCCAACGCGGCGGGGCGCGTATTTCACCCCTCCACTTT. Protein sequence: CASSSQRGGARISPLHF. The rearrangement uses TRBV7-6 and TRBJ1-6; D is possibly TRBD1 (5 bases). V was clipped by 4 bases and J by 9 bases, with 22 bases between them. This CDR3 is 17 amino acids long. The germline CDR1 and CDR2 sequences are SGHVS and FNYEAQ.

The chain is built from TRBV13 and TRBJ1-1, with D perhaps TRBD1 (5 bases). Trimming removed 1 base at V and 4 bases at J, with 16 bases between. The CDR3 runs to 16 residues. The germline V gene has CDR1 PRHDT and CDR2 FYEKMQ (reference sequence). CDR3 nucleotides: TGTGCCAGCAGCTTAGCGGGGGGGGTTCGAGGCACTGAAGCTTTCTTT. Protein: CASSLAGGVRGTEAFF.

This chain links TRBV2 with TRBJ1-5; D is perhaps TRBD1 (6 bases). This CDR3 has 14 residues. In germline, CDR1 is SNHLY, CDR2 FYNNEI. V lost 1 base to trimming and J lost 9 bases, with 13 bases between them. CDR3 protein: CASSEDGGRRPQHF. CDR3 DNA sequence: TGTGCCAGCAGTGAAGATGGGGGGCGGAGGCCCCAGCATTTT.

The chain links TRBV25-1 to TRBJ1-4; 9 bases agree with TRBD1. The trim removed 5 bases at V and 3 bases at J, leaving 7 bases unmatched. This CDR3 has 16 residues. Germline assignment: CDR1 MGHDK and CDR2 SYGVNS. The CDR3, as DNA: TGTGCCAGCAGTCCGGGACAGGGAATATCTAATGAAAAACTGTTTTTT. As protein: CASSPGQGISNEKLFF.

The genes are TRBV28 and TRBJ2-7, with D possibly matching TRBD2 (8 bases). The V end lost 8 bases, the J end lost 2 bases, and 16 bases lay between the germline ends. CDR1 is MDHEN, CDR2 SYDVKM, per germline. CDR3 length equals 14 residues. This chain's CDR3 is CASREGTVPYEQYF. The CDR3 DNA sequence: TGTGCCAGCCGGGAGGGGACAGTGCCCTACGAGCAGTACTTC.

The J gene is TRBJ2-7, the V gene TRBV29-1, with unresolved D. CDR3 size: 11 residues. The germline V gene has CDR1 SQVTM and CDR2 ANQGSEA. Trimming cost V 6 bases and J 1 base, with 7 bases left between them. CDR3 region: CSVGRSYEQYF. The CDR3 DNA reads as TGCAGCGTCGGACGGTCCTACGAGCAGTACTTC.

This clone was seen once. The rearrangement links TRBV7-9 to TRBJ2-1; D is possibly TRBD1 or TRBD2 (5 bases each). Germline assignment: CDR1 SEHNR and CDR2 FQNEAQ (reference sequence). V lost 2 bases, J lost 8 bases, and 19 bases lay in between. This CDR3 region has 16 residues. CDR3 DNA: TGTGCCAGCAGCTTAAGAGGGGTAGGCCAGGTGGATGAGCAGTTCTTC. Residues: CASSLRGVGQVDEQFF.

The chain has TRBV7-2 and TRBJ2-1, with D hard to call. CDR1 is SGHTA, CDR2 FQGNSA, per germline. CDR3 length: 15 amino acids. V was pared by 2 bases and J by 6 bases, with 14 bases between. CDR3 sequence: CASSLSVQPFNEQFF. DNA for the CDR3: TGTGCCAGCAGCTTAAGTGTCCAGCCTTTCAATGAGCAGTTCTTC.

The chain links TRBV14 to TRBJ2-5; a weak D match, TRBD1 (5 bases). Germline loops: CDR1 SGHDN, CDR2 FVKESK. The germline V and J ends were trimmed by 4 bases and 1 base, with 7 bases remaining between them. CDR3 length equals 13 residues. The CDR3 coding sequence is TGTGCCAGCAGCCGGACATCCCAAGAGACCCAGTACTTC. This codes for CASSRTSQETQYF.

This clone has more than one count but fewer than ten. The CDR3 is CASSPVNLNTEAFF. The DNA for the CDR3 is TGTGCCAGCTCACCGGTGAACCTGAACACTGAAGCTTTCTTT. The chain uses TRBV18 and TRBJ1-1; D unclear. V lost 3 bases and J lost 0, with 8 bases in between. Per germline, CDR1 KGHSH and CDR2 LQKENI. The CDR3 totals 14 residues. Full variable domain (missing parts from reference TRBV18 and TRBJ1-1): NAGVMQNPRHLVRRRGQEARLRCSPMKGHSHVYWYRQLPEEGLKFMVYLQKENIIDESGMPKERFSAEFPKEGPSILRIQQVVRGDSAAYFCASSPVNLNTEAFFGQGTRLTVV.

The rearrangement links TRBV27 to TRBJ1-1, with D unresolved. This CDR3 contains 14 residues. Looked up from germline, CDR1 is MNHEY and CDR2 is SMNVEV (reference sequence). Trimming cost V 6 bases and J 5 bases, with 16 bases left between them. The CDR3 DNA follows: TGTGCCAGCAGCTTCCGTGGACGGGGAACTGAAGCTTTCTTT. Its protein is CASSFRGRGTEAFF.

This chain uses TRBV9 with TRBJ1-2, with TRBD1 matching over 9 bases. The CDR3 has 15 amino acids. Germline loops: CDR1 SGDLS, CDR2 YYNGEE. V lost 4 bases and J lost 4; bases outside the gene matches: 8. As DNA, the CDR3 is TGTGCCAGCAGCTCCACCCGGGACAGGGCCTATGGCTACACCTTC. Residues: CASSSTRDRAYGYTF.

The chain carries TRBV19 and TRBJ1-2; D remains ambiguous. This CDR3 has 15 residues. Trimming removed 7 bases at V and 4 bases at J, with 19 bases between. The germline CDR1 and CDR2 sequences are LNHDA and SQIVND (reference sequence). The CDR3 DNA reads TGTGCCAGTACCTCACTAGCCCTGGCGGGCTATGGCTACACCTTC. Encoded protein: CASTSLALAGYGYTF.